The subject of this entry is one T cell receptor (beta chain). The sample is drawn from a study of blood T cell repertoires in COVID-19. TCRdb's copy holds only in-frame clones and misses some; the assay was immunoSEQ multiplex PCR. Found here are around 130,000 clones, 80% to 90% of them singletons; the top ten hold 10%. The CDR3 loop spans 16 amino acids. The sequence derives from a man aged 55 to 69 with active or convalescent COVID-19. J is TRBJ1-5 and V is TRBV21-1; the table's D call, TRBD1, was not checked against the DNA. TRBV21-1 is flagged as a pseudogene. The specimen sequenced was peripheral blood. CDR3 nucleotides: TGTGCCAGCAGCAAAGCCGGACAGGCGATCGATCAGCCCCAGCATTTT. It specifies CASSKAGQAIDQPQHF.